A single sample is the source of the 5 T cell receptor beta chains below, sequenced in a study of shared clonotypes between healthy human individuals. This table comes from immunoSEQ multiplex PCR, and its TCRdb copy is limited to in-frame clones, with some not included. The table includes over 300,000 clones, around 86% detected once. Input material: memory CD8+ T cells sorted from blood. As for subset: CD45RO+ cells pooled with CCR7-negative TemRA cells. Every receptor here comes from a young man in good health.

CDR3: CASSPGASGSGDTQYF. In nucleotides, the CDR3 is TGCGCCAGCAGCCCAGGGGCTAGCGGGAGTGGAGATACGCAGTATTTT. The V and J genes are TRBV4-1 and TRBJ2-3; 10 bases match TRBD2. V was pared by 4 bases and J by 5 bases, with 9 bases of the junction left unmatched. Germline CDR1 reads MGHRA; CDR2 reads YSYEKL. The CDR3 runs to 16 residues.

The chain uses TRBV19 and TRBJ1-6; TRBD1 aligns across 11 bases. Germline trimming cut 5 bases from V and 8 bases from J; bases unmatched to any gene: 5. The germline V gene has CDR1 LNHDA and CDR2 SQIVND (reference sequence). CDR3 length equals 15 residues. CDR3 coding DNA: TGTGCCAGTAGTTGGGCGGGACAGGGGGATTCACCCCTCCACTTT. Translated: CASSWAGQGDSPLHF. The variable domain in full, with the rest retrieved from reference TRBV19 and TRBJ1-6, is DGGITQSPKYLFRKEGQNVTLSCEQNLNHDAMYWYRQDPGQGLRLIYYSQIVNDFQKGDIAEGYSVSREKKESFPLTVTSAQKNPTAFYLCASSWAGQGDSPLHFGNGTRLTVT.

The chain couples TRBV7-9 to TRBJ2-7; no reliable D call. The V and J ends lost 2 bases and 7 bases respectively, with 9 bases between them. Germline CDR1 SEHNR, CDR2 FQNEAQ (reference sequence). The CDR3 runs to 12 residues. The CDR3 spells CASSLLSTEQYF. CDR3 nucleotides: TGTGCCAGCAGCTTACTGTCTACGGAGCAGTACTTC.

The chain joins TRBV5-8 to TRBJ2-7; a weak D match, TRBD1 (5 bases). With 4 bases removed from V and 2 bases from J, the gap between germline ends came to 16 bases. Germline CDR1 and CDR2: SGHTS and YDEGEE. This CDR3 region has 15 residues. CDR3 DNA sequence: TGTGCCAGCAGCCTGACAGAAGGTTGGGCCTACGAGCAGTACTTC. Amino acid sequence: CASSLTEGWAYEQYF.

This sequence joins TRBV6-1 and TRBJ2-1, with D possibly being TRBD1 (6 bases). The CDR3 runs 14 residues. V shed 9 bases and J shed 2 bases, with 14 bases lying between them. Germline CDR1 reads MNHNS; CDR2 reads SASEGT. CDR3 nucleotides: TGTGCCAGTCTCCGGCAGGGGACCTACAATGAGCAGTTCTTC. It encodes CASLRQGTYNEQFF.